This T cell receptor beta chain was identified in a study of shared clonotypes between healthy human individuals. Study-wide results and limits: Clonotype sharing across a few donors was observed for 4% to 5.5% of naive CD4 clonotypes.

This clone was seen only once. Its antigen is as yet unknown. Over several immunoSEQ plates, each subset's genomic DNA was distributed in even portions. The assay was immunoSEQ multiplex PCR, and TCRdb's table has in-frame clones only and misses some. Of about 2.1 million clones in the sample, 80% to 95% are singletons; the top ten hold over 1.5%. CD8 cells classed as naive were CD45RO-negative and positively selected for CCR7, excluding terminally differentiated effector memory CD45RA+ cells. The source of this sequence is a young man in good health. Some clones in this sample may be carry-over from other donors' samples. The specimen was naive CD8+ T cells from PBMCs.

The CDR3: CASRLQGVPSGEQYF. As DNA, the CDR3 is TGCGCCAGCAGGCTCCAGGGGGTTCCCTCCGGCGAGCAGTACTTC. This sequence joins TRBV10-1 and TRBJ2-7, with TRBD1 matching 7 bases. The CDR3 consists of 15 residues. With 6 bases clipped from V and 6 bases from J, the junction kept 14 bases outside the gene matches. Germline V gene data show CDR1 as WNHNN and CDR2 as SYGVQD (reference sequence).